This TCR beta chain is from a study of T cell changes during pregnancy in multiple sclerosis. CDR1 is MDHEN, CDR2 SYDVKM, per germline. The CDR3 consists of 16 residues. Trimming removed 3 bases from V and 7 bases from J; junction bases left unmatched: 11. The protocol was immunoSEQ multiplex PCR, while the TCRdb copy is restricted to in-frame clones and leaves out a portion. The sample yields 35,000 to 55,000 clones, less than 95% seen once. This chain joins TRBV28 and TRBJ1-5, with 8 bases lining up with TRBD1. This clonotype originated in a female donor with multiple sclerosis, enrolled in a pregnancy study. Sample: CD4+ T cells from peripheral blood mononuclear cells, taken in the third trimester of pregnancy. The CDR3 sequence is CASSFSGQGQGQPQHF. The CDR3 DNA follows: TGTGCCAGCAGTTTCTCCGGACAGGGCCAGGGGCAGCCCCAGCATTTT.